Presented here are 12 T cell receptor beta chains from one specimen sequenced in a study of T cell changes during pregnancy in multiple sclerosis. Method: immunoSEQ multiplex PCR; TCRdb's copy keeps in-frame clones and lacks some. The table has approximately 20,000 clones, about 90% seen once. Sequenced material: CD8+ T cells from peripheral blood mononuclear cells, taken after pregnancy. These receptors were taken from a female donor with multiple sclerosis, enrolled in a pregnancy study.

This sequence joins TRBV9 and TRBJ2-5, with D possibly TRBD1 on 6 matching bases. The CDR3 is 14 amino acids. Germline CDR1 and CDR2: SGDLS and YYNGEE. Between the trimmed V and J ends, which lost 0 bases and 5 bases, there was a span of 11 bases. The CDR3 DNA is TGTGCCAGCAGCGTAGGGGACACCACGGAGACCCAGTACTTC. This translates into CASSVGDTTETQYF.

This chain uses TRBV7-9 with TRBJ2-7; 9 bases line up with TRBD2. With 5 bases clipped from V and 2 bases from J, the junction kept 7 bases outside the gene matches. There are 15 residues in the CDR3. Germline CDR1 reads SEHNR; CDR2 reads FQNEAQ (reference sequence). The CDR3 here is CASSRKREATYEQYF. The CDR3 bases are TGTGCCAGCAGCAGAAAGCGGGAGGCCACCTACGAGCAGTACTTC.

The chain has TRBV4-3 and TRBJ2-1; the D gene is possibly TRBD2 (5 bases). Germline assignment: CDR1 LGHNA and CDR2 YSLEER. The CDR3 is 16 amino acids. With 4 bases removed from V and 6 bases from J, the gap between germline ends came to 19 bases. This chain's CDR3 is CASSLIPGFQGNEQFF. The CDR3 DNA reads as TGCGCCAGCAGCCTTATACCGGGATTTCAAGGCAATGAGCAGTTCTTC.

The V gene is TRBV6-4, the J gene TRBJ2-1; 9 nucleotides line up with TRBD2. The length of the CDR3 is 15 residues. Per the germline V gene, CDR1 is MRHNA and CDR2 is SNTAGT. The V gene end was trimmed by 0 bases and the J gene end by 10 bases; junction bases not matched to a gene: 7. The CDR3 loop is CASSDSVAGVNEQFF. In nucleotides, the CDR3 is TGTGCCAGCAGTGACTCGGTAGCGGGAGTGAACGAGCAGTTCTTC.

The chain recombines TRBV19 with TRBJ2-3; 7 bases are shared with TRBD2. Trimming cost V 9 bases and J 2 bases; bases outside gene matches: 17. This CDR3 comprises 17 residues. From germline, CDR1 is LNHDA and CDR2 SQIVND (reference sequence). This CDR3 is CASLGDAAGLPTDTQYF. For the CDR3, the DNA is TGTGCCAGCCTGGGGGATGCAGCGGGACTCCCCACAGATACGCAGTATTTT.

This clone has just one count. The chain combines TRBV5-4 with TRBJ2-3; 8 nucleotides align to TRBD2. Germline V CDR1 and CDR2: SGHNT, YYREEE (reference sequence). The CDR3 loop spans 16 amino acids. The junction had 10 bases not matched to a gene; V was cut back by 2 bases and J by 5 bases. CDR3 in DNA: TGTGCCAGCAGCTTATACGGGGGACTAGTAATAGATACGCAGTATTTT. Its translation: CASSLYGGLVIDTQYF.

The rearrangement joins TRBV5-4 to TRBJ2-5; D gene uncertain. CDR1 and CDR2 from the germline V gene are SGHNT and YYREEE (reference sequence). The CDR3 covers 13 residues. The ends were cut back, 3 bases at V and 1 base at J, with 7 bases in the middle. CDR3 coding DNA: TGTGCCAGCAGCTATGACTCCCAAGAGACCCAGTACTTC. Amino acids: CASSYDSQETQYF.

The V gene is TRBV2, the J gene TRBJ1-2, with D maybe TRBD1 (5 bases). The CDR3 loop spans 15 amino acids. Germline values: CDR1 SNHLY, CDR2 FYNNEI. Trimming shortened V by 2 bases and J by 6 bases, and 16 bases separated the two germline ends. The CDR3 nucleotides are TGTGCCAGCAGTGAAAGGGCAGGGAATTTGGATGGCTACACCTTC. Amino acids: CASSERAGNLDGYTF. Full variable domain (missing parts from reference TRBV2 and TRBJ1-2): EPEVTQTPSHQVTQMGQEVILRCVPISNHLYFYWYRQILGQKVEFLVSFYNNEISEKSEIFDDQFSVERPDGSNFTLKIRSTKLEDSAMYFCASSERAGNLDGYTFGSGTRLTVV.

The CDR3 loop reads CASSLDAGGRYNEQFF. Here the CDR3 DNA reads TGTGCCAGCAGCTTAGATGCGGGAGGTAGATACAATGAGCAGTTCTTC. The chain combines TRBV7-3 with TRBJ2-1; the match to TRBD2 covers 8 bases. CDR3 size: 16 residues. Germline values: CDR1 SGHTA, CDR2 FQGTGA. The V segment lost 2 bases and the J segment 4 bases; nucleotides outside the gene matches: 7.

J is TRBJ2-5 and V is TRBV11-2; 7 nucleotides line up with TRBD2. CDR1 SGHAT and CDR2 FQNNGV come from the germline V gene. The CDR3 spans 15 residues. With 1 base clipped from V and 3 bases from J, the junction kept 5 bases outside the gene matches. CDR3 bases: TGTGCCAGCAGCTTAGTGGTCGCGGGAGAAGAGACCCAGTACTTC. It yields the protein CASSLVVAGEETQYF.

The chain combines TRBV11-2 with TRBJ2-3; no definite D call. The germline CDR1 and CDR2 sequences are SGHAT and FQNNGV. The CDR3 loop spans 16 amino acids. With 5 bases removed from V and 2 bases from J, the gap between germline ends came to 17 bases. The CDR3 is CASSLHPHGDTDTQYF. Written as DNA, the CDR3 is TGTGCCAGCAGCCTACACCCCCACGGAGACACAGATACGCAGTATTTT.

This chain uses TRBV9 with TRBJ1-2; 8 nucleotides align to TRBD1. Germline assignment: CDR1 SGDLS and CDR2 YYNGEE. This CDR3 has 18 residues. Unmatched junction bases numbered 14, after V lost 0 bases and J lost 4 bases. CDR3 sequence reads: CASSVVPADRGNIYGYTF. The CDR3 nucleotides are TGTGCCAGCAGCGTAGTTCCCGCCGACAGGGGAAATATCTATGGCTACACCTTC. Using reference TRBV9 and TRBJ1-2 for the parts outside the CDR3, the full variable domain is DSGVTQTPKHLITATGQRVTLRCSPRSGDLSVYWYQQSLDQGLQFLIQYYNGEERAKGNILERFSAQQFPDLHSELNLSSLELGDSALYFCASSVVPADRGNIYGYTFGSGTRLTVV.